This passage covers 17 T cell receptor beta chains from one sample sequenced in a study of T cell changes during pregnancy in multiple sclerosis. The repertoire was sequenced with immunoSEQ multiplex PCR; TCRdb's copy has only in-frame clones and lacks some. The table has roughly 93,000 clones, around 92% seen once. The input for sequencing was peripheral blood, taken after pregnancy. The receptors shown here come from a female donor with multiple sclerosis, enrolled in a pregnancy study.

Written as DNA, the CDR3 is TGTGCCAGCAGCAAAGCGATGAGAGCCACCGGGGAGCTGTTTTTT. Residues: CASSKAMRATGELFF. The gene calls are TRBV21-1 and TRBJ2-2; TRBD2 reflects the table's D call only, with no check against the DNA. TRBV21-1 is deemed a pseudogene. The CDR3 loop spans 15 amino acids.

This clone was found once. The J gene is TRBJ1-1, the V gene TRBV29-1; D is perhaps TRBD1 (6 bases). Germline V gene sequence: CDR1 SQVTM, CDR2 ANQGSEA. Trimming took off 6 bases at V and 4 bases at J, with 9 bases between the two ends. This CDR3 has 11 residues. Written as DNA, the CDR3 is TGCAGCGTGCGGGGGGCCACTGAAGCTTTCTTT. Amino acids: CSVRGATEAFF.

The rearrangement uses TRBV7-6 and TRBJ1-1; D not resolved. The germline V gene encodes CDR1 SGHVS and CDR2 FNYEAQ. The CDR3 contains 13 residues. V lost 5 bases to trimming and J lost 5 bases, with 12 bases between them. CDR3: CASSEWTGTEAFF. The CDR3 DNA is TGTGCCAGCAGCGAATGGACTGGGACTGAAGCTTTCTTT.

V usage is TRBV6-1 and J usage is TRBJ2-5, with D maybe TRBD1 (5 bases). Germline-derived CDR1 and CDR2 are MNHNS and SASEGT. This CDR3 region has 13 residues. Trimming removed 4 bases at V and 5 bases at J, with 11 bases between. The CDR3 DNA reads TGTGCCAGCAGTGCTGACAGAAGGGAGACCCAGTACTTC. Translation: CASSADRRETQYF.

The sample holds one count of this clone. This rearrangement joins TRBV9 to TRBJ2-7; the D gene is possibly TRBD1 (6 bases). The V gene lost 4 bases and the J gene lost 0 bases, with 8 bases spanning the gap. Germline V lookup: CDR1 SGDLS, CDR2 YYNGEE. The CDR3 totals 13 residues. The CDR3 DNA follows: TGTGCCAGCAGCCGACAGGTCTCCTACGAGCAGTACTTC. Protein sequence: CASSRQVSYEQYF.

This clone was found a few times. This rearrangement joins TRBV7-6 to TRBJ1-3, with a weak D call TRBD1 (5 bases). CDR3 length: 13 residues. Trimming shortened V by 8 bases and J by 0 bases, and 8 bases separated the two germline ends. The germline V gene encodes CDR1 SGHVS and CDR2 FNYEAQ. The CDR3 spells CASQGYSGNTIYF. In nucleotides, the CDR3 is TGTGCCAGCCAGGGATACTCTGGAAACACCATATATTTT.

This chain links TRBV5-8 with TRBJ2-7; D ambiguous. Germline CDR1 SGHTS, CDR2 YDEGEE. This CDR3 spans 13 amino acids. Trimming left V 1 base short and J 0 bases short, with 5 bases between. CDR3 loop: CASSLTDSYEQYF. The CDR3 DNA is TGTGCCAGCAGCTTGACAGACTCCTACGAGCAGTACTTC.

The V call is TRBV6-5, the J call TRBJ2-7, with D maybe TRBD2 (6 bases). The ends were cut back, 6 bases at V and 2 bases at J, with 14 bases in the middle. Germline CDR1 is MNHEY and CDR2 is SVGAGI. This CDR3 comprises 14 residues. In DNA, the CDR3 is TGTGCCAGCAGGCCCGGGACTGCTGCCTACGAGCAGTACTTC. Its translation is CASRPGTAAYEQYF.

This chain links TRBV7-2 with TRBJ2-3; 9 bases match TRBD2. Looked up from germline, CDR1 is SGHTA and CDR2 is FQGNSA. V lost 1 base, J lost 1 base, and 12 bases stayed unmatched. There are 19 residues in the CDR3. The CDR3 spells CASSLDPASGVHGTDTQYF. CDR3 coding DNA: TGTGCCAGCAGCTTAGATCCGGCTAGCGGGGTCCATGGCACAGATACGCAGTATTTT.

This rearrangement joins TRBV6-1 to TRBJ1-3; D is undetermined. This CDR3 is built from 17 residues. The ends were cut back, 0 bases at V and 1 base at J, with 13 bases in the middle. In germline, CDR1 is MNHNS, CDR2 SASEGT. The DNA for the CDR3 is TGTGCCAGCAGTGAAGCGCTTTGGGGAGCTTCTGGAAACACCATATATTTT. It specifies CASSEALWGASGNTIYF.

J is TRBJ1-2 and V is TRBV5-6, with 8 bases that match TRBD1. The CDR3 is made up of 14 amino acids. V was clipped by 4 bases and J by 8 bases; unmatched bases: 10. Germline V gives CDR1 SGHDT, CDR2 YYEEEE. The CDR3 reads CASSVSGGAWGYTF. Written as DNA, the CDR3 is TGTGCCAGCAGCGTGTCAGGGGGCGCTTGGGGCTACACCTTC.

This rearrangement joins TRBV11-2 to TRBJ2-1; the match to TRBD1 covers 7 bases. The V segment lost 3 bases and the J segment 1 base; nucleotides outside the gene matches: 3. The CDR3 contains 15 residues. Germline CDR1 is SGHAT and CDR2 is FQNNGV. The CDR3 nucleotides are TGTGCCAGCAGCTTTCCGGGACAGTCCTACAATGAGCAGTTCTTC. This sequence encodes CASSFPGQSYNEQFF. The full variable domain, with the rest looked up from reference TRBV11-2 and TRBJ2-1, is EAGVAQSPRYKIIEKRQSVAFWCNPISGHATLYWYQQILGQGPKLLIQFQNNGVVDDSQLPKDRFSAERLKGVDSTLKIQPAKLEDSAVYLCASSFPGQSYNEQFFGPGTRLTVL.

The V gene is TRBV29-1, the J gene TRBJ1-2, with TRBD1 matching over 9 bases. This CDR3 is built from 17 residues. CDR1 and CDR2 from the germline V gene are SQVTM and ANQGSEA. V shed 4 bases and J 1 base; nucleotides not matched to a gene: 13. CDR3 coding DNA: TGCAGCGTTGTAAGGGGCACAGGGGGCCCTGTTAACTATGGCTACACCTTC. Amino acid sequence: CSVVRGTGGPVNYGYTF. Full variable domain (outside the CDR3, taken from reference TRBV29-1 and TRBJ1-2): SAVISQKPSRDICQRGTSLTIQCQVDSQVTMMFWYRQQPGQSLTLIATANQGSEATYESGFVIDKFPISRPNLTFSTLTVSNMSPEDSSIYLCSVVRGTGGPVNYGYTFGSGTRLTVV.

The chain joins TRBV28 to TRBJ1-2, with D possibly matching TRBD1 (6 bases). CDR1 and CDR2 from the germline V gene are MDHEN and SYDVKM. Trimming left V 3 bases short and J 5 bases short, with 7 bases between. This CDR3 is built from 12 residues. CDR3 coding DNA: TGTGCCAGCAGTTTCCAGGGGTATGGCTACACCTTC. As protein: CASSFQGYGYTF.

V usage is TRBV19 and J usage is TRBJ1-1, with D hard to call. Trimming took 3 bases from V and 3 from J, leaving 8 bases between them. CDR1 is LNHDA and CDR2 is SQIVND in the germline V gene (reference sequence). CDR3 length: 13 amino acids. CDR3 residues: CASSISLDTEAFF. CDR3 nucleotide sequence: TGTGCCAGTAGTATCAGTTTGGACACTGAAGCTTTCTTT.

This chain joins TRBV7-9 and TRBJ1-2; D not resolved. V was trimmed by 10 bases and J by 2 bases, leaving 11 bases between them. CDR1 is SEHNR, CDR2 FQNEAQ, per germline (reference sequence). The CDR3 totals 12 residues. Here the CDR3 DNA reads TGTGCCATCCCCCTCTCGAACTATGGCTACACCTTC. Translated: CAIPLSNYGYTF.

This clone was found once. CDR3 protein: CASRNLQGSNTEAFF. The CDR3, as DNA: TGTGCCAGCAGAAATTTACAGGGGTCGAACACTGAAGCTTTCTTT. V and J are TRBV7-6 and TRBJ1-1, with 7 bases lining up with TRBD1. This CDR3 is 15 amino acids long. The germline V gene has CDR1 SGHVS and CDR2 FNYEAQ. The V and J ends lost 6 bases and 1 base, in that order; junction bases with no gene match: 8.